The rows below give T cell receptor beta chains drawn from one sample of a study of control samples from healthy donors and cancer patients. Data came from immunoSEQ multiplex PCR; TCRdb stores just in-frame clones and leaves some out. The sample records 150,000 to 200,000 clones, roughly 92% being singletons. The sample was blood. The receptor set was obtained from a man under 40 in good health. Both conserved end residues are part of each CDR3. A D gene is named only where the DNA matches it firmly. A row's size may be missing; if present it is once, few, many or a size class.

clone size: -; D gene: -; V gene: TRBV14; J gene: TRBJ2-5; CDR3 DNA: TGTGCCAGCAGCCAAGTCCAGGGGCTACAAGAGACCCAGTACTTC; CDR3 protein: CASSQVQGLQETQYF
clone size: -; D gene: TRBD2; V gene: TRBV2; J gene: TRBJ2-5; CDR3 DNA: TGTGCCAGCACTGGTAGCGGGGGGGTTTTCGAGACCCAGTACTTC; CDR3 protein: CASTGSGGVFETQYF
clone size: -; D gene: TRBD1; V gene: TRBV7-8; J gene: TRBJ1-2; CDR3 DNA: TGTGCCAGCAGCTTAGGCGGACAGGGGAATGGCTACACCTTC; CDR3 protein: CASSLGGQGNGYTF
clone size: -; D gene: -; V gene: TRBV7-9; J gene: TRBJ1-3; CDR3 DNA: TGTGCCAGCAGCTTAGAGTGGAGCCACTCTGGAAACACCATATATTTT; CDR3 protein: CASSLEWSHSGNTIYF
clone size: -; D gene: TRBD1; V gene: TRBV6-5; J gene: TRBJ2-2; CDR3 DNA: TGTGCCAACTCCGGGACAGGAGACACCGGGGAGCTGTTTTTT; CDR3 protein: CANSGTGDTGELFF
clone size: once; D gene: -; V gene: TRBV20-1; J gene: TRBJ2-5; CDR3 DNA: TGCAGTGCTAGTCCAGGGGCCAAGTGGACCCAGTACTTC; CDR3 protein: CSASPGAKWTQYF
clone size: once; D gene: -; V gene: TRBV18; J gene: TRBJ1-2; CDR3 DNA: TGTGCCAGCTCACCAGGGACGGGTTCTAACTATGGCTACACCTTC; CDR3 protein: CASSPGTGSNYGYTF
clone size: -; D gene: TRBD1; V gene: TRBV7-9; J gene: TRBJ1-5; CDR3 DNA: TGTGCCAGCAGCTTAGTAGGGGGCGCTGGACAGCCCCAGCATTTT; CDR3 protein: CASSLVGGAGQPQHF
clone size: -; D gene: TRBD1; V gene: TRBV11-2; J gene: TRBJ1-5; CDR3 DNA: TGTGCCAGCAGCCGTGACAGGGGGAATCAGCCCCAGCATTTT; CDR3 protein: CASSRDRGNQPQHF
clone size: -; D gene: -; V gene: TRBV7-9; J gene: TRBJ1-1; CDR3 DNA: TGTGCCAGCACCCATCCCCCCCGGGACACCACTGAAGCTTTCTTT; CDR3 protein: CASTHPPRDTTEAFF